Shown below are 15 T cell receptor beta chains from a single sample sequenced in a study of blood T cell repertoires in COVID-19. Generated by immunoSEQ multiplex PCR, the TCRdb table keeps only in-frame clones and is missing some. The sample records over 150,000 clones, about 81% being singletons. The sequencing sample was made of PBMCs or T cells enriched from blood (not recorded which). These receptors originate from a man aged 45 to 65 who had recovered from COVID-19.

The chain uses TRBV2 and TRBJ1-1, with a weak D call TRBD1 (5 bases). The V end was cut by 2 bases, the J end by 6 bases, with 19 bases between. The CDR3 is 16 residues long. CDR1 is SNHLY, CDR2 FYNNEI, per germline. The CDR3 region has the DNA TGTGCCAGCAGTGAATTGGTTCGGGCAGGGAAGGCTGAAGCTTTCTTT. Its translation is CASSELVRAGKAEAFF.

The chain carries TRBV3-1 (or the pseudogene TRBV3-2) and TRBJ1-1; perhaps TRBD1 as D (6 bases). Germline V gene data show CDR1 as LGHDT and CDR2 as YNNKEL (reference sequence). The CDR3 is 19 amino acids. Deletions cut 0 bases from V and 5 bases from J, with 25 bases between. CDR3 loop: CASSQDRRLAGARGTEAFF. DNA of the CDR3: TGTGCCAGCAGCCAAGATCGCCGGCTTGCGGGGGCGCGAGGGACTGAAGCTTTCTTT.

The CDR3 reads CASSNKGLLNEQFF. The CDR3 nucleotides read TGTGCCAGTAGCAACAAGGGACTGCTAAATGAGCAGTTCTTC. The chain is built from TRBV19 and TRBJ2-1, with a weak D call TRBD2 (6 bases). V lost 6 bases to trimming and J lost 7 bases, with 16 bases between them. Germline lookup yields CDR1 LNHDA and CDR2 SQIVND (reference sequence). The CDR3 runs to 14 residues.

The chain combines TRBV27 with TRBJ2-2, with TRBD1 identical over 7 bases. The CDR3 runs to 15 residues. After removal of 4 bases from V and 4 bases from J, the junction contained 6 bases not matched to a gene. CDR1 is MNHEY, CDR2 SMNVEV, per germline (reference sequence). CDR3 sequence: CASSSTGFGTGELFF. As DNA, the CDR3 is TGTGCCAGCAGTTCGACAGGGTTTGGCACCGGGGAGCTGTTTTTT.

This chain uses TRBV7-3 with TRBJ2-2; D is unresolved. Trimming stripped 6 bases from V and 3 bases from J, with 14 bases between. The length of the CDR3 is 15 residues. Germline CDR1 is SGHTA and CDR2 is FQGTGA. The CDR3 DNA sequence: TGTGCCAGCAGGCCCACAATCCGGGACACCGGGGAGCTGTTTTTT. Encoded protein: CASRPTIRDTGELFF.

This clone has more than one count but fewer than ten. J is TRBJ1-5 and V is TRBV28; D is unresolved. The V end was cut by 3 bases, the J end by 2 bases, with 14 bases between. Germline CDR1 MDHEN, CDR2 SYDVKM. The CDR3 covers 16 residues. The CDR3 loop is CASSLGFRGGNQPQHF. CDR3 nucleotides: TGTGCCAGCAGTTTGGGTTTTCGGGGAGGCAATCAGCCCCAGCATTTT. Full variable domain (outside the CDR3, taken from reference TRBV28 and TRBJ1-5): DVKVTQSSRYLVKRTGEKVFLECVQDMDHENMFWYRQDPGLGLRLIYFSYDVKMKEKGDIPEGYSVSREKKERFSLILESASTNQTSMYLCASSLGFRGGNQPQHFGDGTRLSIL.

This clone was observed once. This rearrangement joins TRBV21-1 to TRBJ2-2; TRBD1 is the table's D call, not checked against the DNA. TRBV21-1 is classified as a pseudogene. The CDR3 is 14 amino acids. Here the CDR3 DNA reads TGTGCCAGCACCAAAGGCAGGTTTCCCGGGGAGCTGTTTTTT. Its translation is CASTKGRFPGELFF.

CDR3 sequence reads: CASTPDRVNQPQHF. CDR3 nucleotide sequence: TGTGCCAGCACCCCGGACAGGGTCAATCAGCCCCAGCATTTT. This sequence joins TRBV7-8 and TRBJ1-5, with 8 bases aligning to TRBD1. Germline V gene lookup returns CDR1 SGHVS and CDR2 FQNEAQ. The CDR3 has 14 amino acids. V was clipped by 7 bases and J by 3 bases; unmatched bases: 5.

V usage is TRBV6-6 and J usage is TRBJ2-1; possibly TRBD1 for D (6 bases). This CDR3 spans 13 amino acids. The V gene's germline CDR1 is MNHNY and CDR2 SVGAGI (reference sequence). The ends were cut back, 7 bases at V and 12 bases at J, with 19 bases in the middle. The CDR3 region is CASIRGMGAGQFF. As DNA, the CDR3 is TGTGCCAGCATCAGGGGAATGGGGGCTGGGCAGTTCTTC.

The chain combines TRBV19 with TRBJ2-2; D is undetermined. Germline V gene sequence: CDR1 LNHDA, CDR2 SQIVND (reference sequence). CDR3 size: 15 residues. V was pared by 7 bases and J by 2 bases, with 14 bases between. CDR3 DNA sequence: TGTGCCAGTACCACGACTCTATTAAACACCGGGGAGCTGTTTTTT. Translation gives CASTTTLLNTGELFF. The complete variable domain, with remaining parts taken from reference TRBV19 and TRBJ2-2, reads DGGITQSPKYLFRKEGQNVTLSCEQNLNHDAMYWYRQDPGQGLRLIYYSQIVNDFQKGDIAEGYSVSREKKESFPLTVTSAQKNPTAFYLCASTTTLLNTGELFFGEGSRLTVL.

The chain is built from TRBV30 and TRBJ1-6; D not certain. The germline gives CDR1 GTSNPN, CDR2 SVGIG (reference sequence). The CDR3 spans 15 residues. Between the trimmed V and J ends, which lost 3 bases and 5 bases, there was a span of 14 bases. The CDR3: CAWRANSIDNSPLHF. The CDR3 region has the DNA TGTGCCTGGAGAGCAAATAGTATAGATAATTCACCCCTCCACTTT.

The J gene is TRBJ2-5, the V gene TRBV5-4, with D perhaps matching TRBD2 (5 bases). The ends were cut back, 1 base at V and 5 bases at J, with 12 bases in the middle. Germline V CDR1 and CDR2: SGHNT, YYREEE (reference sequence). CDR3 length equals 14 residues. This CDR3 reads CASSLRLAVETQYF. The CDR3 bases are TGTGCCAGCAGCTTGAGGCTAGCTGTGGAGACCCAGTACTTC.

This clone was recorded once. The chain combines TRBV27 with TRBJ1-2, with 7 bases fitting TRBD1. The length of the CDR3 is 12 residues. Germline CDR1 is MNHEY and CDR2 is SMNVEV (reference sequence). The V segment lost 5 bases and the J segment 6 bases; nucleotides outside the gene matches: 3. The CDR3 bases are TGTGCCAGCAGTCCGACAGGGAATGGCTACACCTTC. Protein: CASSPTGNGYTF.

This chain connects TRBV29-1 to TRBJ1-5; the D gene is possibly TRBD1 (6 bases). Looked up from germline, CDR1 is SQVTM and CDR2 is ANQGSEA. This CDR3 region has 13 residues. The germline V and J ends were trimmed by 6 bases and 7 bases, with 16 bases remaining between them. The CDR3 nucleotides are TGCAGCGTGCAACAGGGATCAGACCAGCCCCAGCATTTT. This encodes CSVQQGSDQPQHF.

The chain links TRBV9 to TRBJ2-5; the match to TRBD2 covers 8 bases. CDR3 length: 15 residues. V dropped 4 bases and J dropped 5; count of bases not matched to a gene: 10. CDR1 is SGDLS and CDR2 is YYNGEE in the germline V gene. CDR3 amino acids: CASSSRGDVFETQYF. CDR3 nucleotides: TGTGCCAGCAGCTCGCGGGGGGACGTCTTCGAGACCCAGTACTTC.